These 14 T cell receptor beta chains share one sample of origin, sequenced in a study of molecular identifiers for immune sequencing clone quantification. TCRdb reprocessed the PCR reads with MiXCR, giving one entry per CDR3 protein. This table has approximately 670,000 distinct CDR3 sequences, 15% to 20% appearing once. Sequenced material: naive CD8+ T cells from blood, with Jurkat cell RNA spiked in. Indicated subset: FACS-sorted CD8+CD4-CCR7+CD45RA+ naive T cells. These receptors all stem from a human donor in good health. Some libraries in this study had Jurkat cell RNA spiked in.

This chain links TRBV7-6 with TRBJ2-2; weak D call: TRBD2 (5 bases). The V end lost 1 base, the J end lost 0 bases, and 12 bases lay between the germline ends. Germline CDR1 and CDR2: SGHVS and FNYEAQ. This CDR3 comprises 17 residues. Written as DNA, the CDR3 is TGTGCCAGCAGCTTAGAATTGAGGGCCTCGAACACCGGGGAGCTGTTTTTT. This codes for CASSLELRASNTGELFF. Supplemented by reference TRBV7-6 and TRBJ2-2, the full variable domain reads GAGVSQSPRYKVTKRGQDVALRCDPISGHVSLYWYRQALGQGPEFLTYFNYEAQQDKSGLPNDRFSAERPEGSISTLTIQRTEQRDSAMYRCASSLELRASNTGELFFGEGSRLTVL.

There are many counts of this clonotype. The V and J genes are TRBV4-1 and TRBJ1-1; D uncertain. The CDR3 is 12 residues long. The germline V and J ends were trimmed by 0 bases and 11 bases, with 10 bases remaining between them. CDR1 MGHRA and CDR2 YSYEKL come from the germline V gene. The CDR3 spells CASSQDGHFAFF. The CDR3 DNA is TGCGCCAGCAGCCAAGACGGTCACTTCGCTTTCTTT.

The chain links TRBV7-9 to TRBJ1-6; possible D gene TRBD1, 5 bases. Trimming took 3 bases from V and 2 from J, leaving 17 bases between them. From germline, CDR1 is SEHNR and CDR2 FQNEAQ (reference sequence). CDR3 size: 18 residues. CDR3: CASSFSSTGDPYNSPLHF. CDR3 DNA sequence: TGTGCCAGCAGCTTTTCGTCCACGGGGGACCCCTATAATTCACCCCTCCACTTT.

The sample holds many counts of this clonotype. This rearrangement joins TRBV7-9 to TRBJ2-3, with D possibly TRBD2 on 6 matching bases. The V gene's germline CDR1 is SEHNR and CDR2 FQNEAQ (reference sequence). V was cut by 3 bases and J by 4 bases, with 11 bases left in between. The CDR3 length is 14 residues. The CDR3: CASSFVGSADTQYF. In DNA, the CDR3 is TGTGCCAGCAGCTTCGTCGGGAGTGCAGATACGCAGTATTTT.

The gene calls are TRBV7-9 and TRBJ2-3; D not resolved. This CDR3 has 13 residues. CDR1 is SEHNR and CDR2 is FQNEAQ in the germline V gene (reference sequence). V lost 5 bases to trimming and J lost 5 bases, with 11 bases between them. The CDR3 DNA sequence: TGTGCCAGCAGCCCGAAGGGTGAAGATACGCAGTATTTT. It codes for CASSPKGEDTQYF.

As regards this clonotype: A read error may explain this, as a much larger clone is one base away. J is TRBJ2-7 and V is TRBV5-1, with 7 nucleotides matching TRBD1. The germline CDR1 and CDR2 sequences are SGHRS and YFSETQ. V gave up 6 bases and J gave up 3 bases; unmatched junction bases: 9. This CDR3 is built from 14 residues. The CDR3 region has the DNA TGCGCCAGCAACCCCGTGGGACAGCTCTACGAGCAGTACTTC. This codes for CASNPVGQLYEQYF.

In this sample, this clonotype turned up many times. The rearrangement joins TRBV2 to TRBJ1-5, with TRBD1 as a possible D gene (6 bases). With 0 bases removed from V and 0 bases from J, the gap between germline ends came to 12 bases. The CDR3 length is 17 residues. Germline lookup yields CDR1 SNHLY and CDR2 FYNNEI. CDR3 sequence (DNA): TGTGCCAGCAGTGAAGCTGTCAGGGGTTATAGCAATCAGCCCCAGCATTTT. Translated, it gives CASSEAVRGYSNQPQHF.

The table lists this clonotype with a few counts. The CDR3 DNA reads as TGTGCCAGCAGCCAAGTTTTGGTGCGGGAGTTTTGGGGTGAGCAGTTCTTC. Translating it yields CASSQVLVREFWGEQFF. The chain is built from TRBV3-1 and TRBJ2-1; 7 bases are shared with TRBD2. V gave up 1 base and J gave up 9 bases; unmatched junction bases: 15. This CDR3 has 17 residues. CDR1 and CDR2 (germline): LGHDT, YNNKEL (reference sequence).

Ten or more counts support this clonotype. The chain links TRBV7-9 to TRBJ1-5, with D unclear. This CDR3 contains 14 residues. CDR1 is SEHNR and CDR2 is FQNEAQ in the germline V gene (reference sequence). The V and J ends lost 0 bases and 9 bases respectively, with 12 bases between them. The CDR3 here is CASSLAIPGGPQHF. CDR3 in DNA: TGTGCCAGCAGCTTAGCCATCCCTGGTGGGCCCCAGCATTTT.

A few counts support this clonotype. The chain uses TRBV4-3 and TRBJ2-1; perhaps TRBD1 as D (5 bases). V gave up 0 bases and J gave up 2 bases, with 8 bases separating them. This CDR3 comprises 15 residues. Germline CDR1 reads LGHNA; CDR2 reads YSLEER. CDR3 in amino acids: CASSQDIGAYNEQFF. CDR3 coding DNA: TGCGCCAGCAGCCAAGATATAGGGGCCTACAATGAGCAGTTCTTC.

This chain connects TRBV3-2 to TRBJ1-5; TRBD1, the table's D call, was not compared with the DNA. TRBV3-2 is listed as a pseudogene. The CDR3 totals 15 residues. The CDR3 DNA reads as TGTGCCAGCAGCCTTCTACGGACAGACAATCAGCCCCAGCATTTT. This codes for CASSLLRTDNQPQHF.

This clonotype was detected many times. The gene calls are TRBV7-2 and TRBJ2-7, with D possibly matching TRBD1 (6 bases). The CDR3 is 16 residues long. V was pared by 5 bases and J by 3 bases, with 20 bases between. In germline, CDR1 is SGHTA, CDR2 FQGNSA. The CDR3: CASSLIAGELVYEQYF. CDR3 DNA: TGTGCCAGCAGCCTAATAGCAGGGGAATTAGTCTACGAGCAGTACTTC.

The table lists this clonotype with many counts. The chain uses TRBV7-6 and TRBJ1-3, with 7 nucleotides matching TRBD1. Germline loops: CDR1 SGHVS, CDR2 FNYEAQ. The CDR3 consists of 17 residues. Trimming cost V 5 bases and J 0 bases; bases outside gene matches: 10. CDR3 nucleotides: TGTGCCAGCAGCCCGATGACAGGGACCCACTCTGGAAACACCATATATTTT. Residues: CASSPMTGTHSGNTIYF.

This clonotype has more than one count but fewer than ten. This chain links TRBV7-6 with TRBJ1-1; no definite D call. Between the trimmed V and J ends, which lost 4 bases and 4 bases, there was a span of 16 bases. Per the germline V gene, CDR1 is SGHVS and CDR2 is FNYEAQ. This CDR3 comprises 15 residues. DNA of the CDR3: TGTGCCAGCAGCTCAACTATAAGCGGAGGCACTGAAGCTTTCTTT. Protein sequence: CASSSTISGGTEAFF.